This passage covers 26 T cell receptor beta chains from one sample sequenced in a study of blood T cell repertoires in COVID-19. Sequencing was performed with immunoSEQ multiplex PCR; in TCRdb, only in-frame clones are kept and a portion is missing. The sample holds 150,000 to 200,000 clones; around nine tenths are singletons and the top ten take around 13%. The sequencing input was peripheral blood. The receptors come from a woman aged 70-85 years with COVID-19, enrolled during active disease.

This chain connects TRBV7-2 to TRBJ2-3; 10 nucleotides agree with TRBD2. V lost 1 base, J lost 6 bases, and 10 bases stayed unmatched. CDR3 length: 17 residues. Germline CDR1 reads SGHTA; CDR2 reads FQGNSA. The CDR3 sequence: CASSLGSSGGFGDTQYF. In DNA, the CDR3 is TGTGCCAGCAGCTTAGGCTCTAGCGGGGGTTTTGGGGATACGCAGTATTTT.

V usage is TRBV5-1 and J usage is TRBJ1-6; D remains unclear. Germline V CDR1 and CDR2: SGHRS, YFSETQ. The CDR3 contains 18 residues. Trimming took 0 bases from V and 0 from J, leaving 13 bases between them. The CDR3 DNA reads as TGCGCCAGCAGCTTGGCAGGACTCCAAAGCTCCTATAATTCACCCCTCCACTTT. Its protein product is CASSLAGLQSSYNSPLHF.

The chain joins TRBV7-2 to TRBJ2-1; TRBD2 matches 12 bases. V shed 8 bases, J shed 14 bases, and the junction held 16 bases outside the gene matches. Germline V gene data show CDR1 as SGHTA and CDR2 as FQGNSA. The length of the CDR3 is 15 residues. In DNA, the CDR3 is TGTGCCAGCCGACCCGAGAGGCTAGCGGGAGGGCGTGAGTTCTTC. This encodes CASRPERLAGGREFF.

The chain carries TRBV3-1 (or the pseudogene TRBV3-2) and TRBJ2-2; D might be TRBD2 (5 bases). Germline CDR1 is LGHDT and CDR2 is YNNKEL (reference sequence). V lost 1 base and J 0 bases, leaving 15 bases between the germline ends. The CDR3 sequence is 18 residues long. Written as DNA, the CDR3 is TGTGCCAGCAGCCAAGTTGGCAGGAGGACCCCGAACACCGGGGAGCTGTTTTTT. Translation gives CASSQVGRRTPNTGELFF.

The chain carries TRBV5-4 and TRBJ2-1, with 11 nucleotides matching TRBD2. The germline V gene has CDR1 SGHNT and CDR2 YYREEE (reference sequence). The CDR3 runs 16 residues. V was clipped by 0 bases and J by 4 bases; unmatched bases: 3. Here the CDR3 DNA reads TGTGCCAGCAGCTTGGGACTAGCGGGGACGTACAATGAGCAGTTCTTC. This sequence encodes CASSLGLAGTYNEQFF.

DNA of the CDR3: TGTGCCAGCAGCTTAGTTGGAAGGCGGGAGGGCCGTGGCAATGAGCAGTTCTTC. Protein sequence: CASSLVGRREGRGNEQFF. The V gene is TRBV11-2, the J gene TRBJ2-1; TRBD2 agrees at 9 bases. V shed 1 base and J 6 bases; nucleotides not matched to a gene: 13. The CDR3 has 18 amino acids. Germline assignment: CDR1 SGHAT and CDR2 FQNNGV.

The rearrangement links TRBV18 to TRBJ1-1; TRBD1 is a possible D gene (6 bases). The CDR3 runs 15 residues. With 3 bases removed from V and 3 bases from J, the gap between germline ends came to 14 bases. Germline assignment: CDR1 KGHSH and CDR2 LQKENI. The CDR3 loop reads CASSPGAGSDTEAFF. CDR3 sequence (DNA): TGTGCCAGCTCACCGGGGGCAGGGAGCGACACTGAAGCTTTCTTT.

This clone was seen more than once but under ten times. J is TRBJ1-5 and V is TRBV6-6; 7 nucleotides line up with TRBD1. V lost 8 bases, J lost 4 bases, and 2 bases stayed unmatched. The CDR3 is 12 amino acids. The germline gives CDR1 MNHNY, CDR2 SVGAGI (reference sequence). The CDR3 loop reads CASGQANQPQHF. The CDR3 nucleotides are TGTGCCAGCGGACAGGCAAATCAGCCCCAGCATTTT.

The V and J genes are TRBV6-6 and TRBJ2-1; D is possibly TRBD2 (5 bases). Trimming cost V 8 bases and J 2 bases, with 7 bases left between them. Looked up from germline, CDR1 is MNHNY and CDR2 is SVGAGI (reference sequence). This CDR3 region has 12 residues. In DNA, the CDR3 is TGTGCCAGCCGAGGGCCCTACAATGAGCAGTTCTTC. Protein: CASRGPYNEQFF.

The table lists this clone with a count of one. The genes are TRBV27 and TRBJ1-6, with 8 bases matching TRBD1. The V gene end was trimmed by 9 bases and the J gene end by 4 bases; junction bases not matched to a gene: 2. The germline gives CDR1 MNHEY, CDR2 SMNVEV (reference sequence). The CDR3 extends over 13 amino acids. The CDR3 DNA reads as TGTGCCAGTAGACAGGGGTATAATTCACCCCTCCACTTT. Encoded protein: CASRQGYNSPLHF.

This clone came up a few times. This sequence joins TRBV11-2 and TRBJ2-1; unclear D gene. The CDR3 covers 15 residues. V gave up 1 base and J gave up 9 bases, with 16 bases separating them. Germline V gene lookup returns CDR1 SGHAT and CDR2 FQNNGV. CDR3 coding DNA: TGTGCCAGCAGCTTAGGCGGCGCTAGGCTTATTGAGCAGTTCTTC. Translation gives CASSLGGARLIEQFF.

This clone was seen only a few times. This rearrangement joins TRBV4-3 to TRBJ1-6; D not certain. Germline-derived CDR1 and CDR2 are LGHNA and YSLEER. The V end lost 3 bases, the J end lost 5 bases, and 8 bases lay between the germline ends. This CDR3 has 14 amino acids. CDR3 bases: TGCGCCAGCAGCCACGAACAGAATAATTCACCCCTCCACTTT. It translates to CASSHEQNNSPLHF.

The chain recombines TRBV19 with TRBJ1-3; D unresolved. Trimming shortened V by 4 bases and J by 0 bases, and 4 bases separated the two germline ends. CDR1 is LNHDA and CDR2 is SQIVND in the germline V gene (reference sequence). CDR3 length equals 13 residues. The CDR3 region is CASSSGSGNTIYF. In nucleotides, the CDR3 is TGTGCCAGTAGTAGCGGCTCTGGAAACACCATATATTTT. Full variable domain (rest looked up from reference TRBV19 and TRBJ1-3): DGGITQSPKYLFRKEGQNVTLSCEQNLNHDAMYWYRQDPGQGLRLIYYSQIVNDFQKGDIAEGYSVSREKKESFPLTVTSAQKNPTAFYLCASSSGSGNTIYFGEGSWLTVV.

V and J are TRBV28 and TRBJ1-3, with unresolved D. Germline V gene data show CDR1 as MDHEN and CDR2 as SYDVKM. V was trimmed by 2 bases and J by 4 bases, leaving 15 bases between them. CDR3 size: 16 residues. The CDR3 nucleotides are TGTGCCAGCAGTTTAGACATCCAAGACCGAGGAAACACCATATATTTT. Its translation: CASSLDIQDRGNTIYF. The variable domain in full, with the rest retrieved from reference TRBV28 and TRBJ1-3, is DVKVTQSSRYLVKRTGEKVFLECVQDMDHENMFWYRQDPGLGLRLIYFSYDVKMKEKGDIPEGYSVSREKKERFSLILESASTNQTSMYLCASSLDIQDRGNTIYFGEGSWLTVV.

This chain joins TRBV25-1 and TRBJ2-3; 7 bases match TRBD2. The germline V gene has CDR1 MGHDK and CDR2 SYGVNS. V lost 10 bases, J lost 4 bases, and 23 bases stayed unmatched. The CDR3 loop spans 18 amino acids. The CDR3 is CATSRAGGRSFGADTQYF. For the CDR3, the DNA is TGTGCCACCTCTCGAGCGGGCGGGAGAAGTTTTGGCGCAGATACGCAGTATTTT.

The genes are TRBV5-3 and TRBJ1-2, with 7 bases aligning to TRBD1. TRBV5-3 is annotated as an ORF whose role is uncertain. The CDR3 is made up of 17 amino acids. Trimming cost V 4 bases and J 2 bases; bases outside gene matches: 14. The CDR3 loop reads CARSLKPGTAENYGYTF. The CDR3 bases are TGTGCCAGAAGCCTCAAGCCCGGGACAGCGGAAAACTATGGCTACACCTTC.

The J gene is TRBJ2-7, the V gene TRBV12-3 or TRBV12-4, with 9 positions matching TRBD2. This CDR3 has 13 amino acids. Trimming removed 8 bases from V and 4 bases from J; junction bases left unmatched: 6. For the CDR3, the DNA is TGTGCCAGCGCTCCGACTAGCGGTTACGAGCAGTACTTC. Amino acid sequence: CASAPTSGYEQYF.

This clone has only one observation. The chain combines TRBV7-2 with TRBJ2-5; TRBD2 aligns across 9 bases. The V and J ends lost 6 bases and 5 bases, in that order; junction bases with no gene match: 7. In germline, CDR1 is SGHTA, CDR2 FQGNSA. There are 14 residues in the CDR3. CDR3 in amino acids: CASSFSGSGETQYF. CDR3 nucleotide sequence: TGTGCCAGCAGTTTTAGCGGGAGTGGGGAGACCCAGTACTTC.

The V gene is TRBV4-2, the J gene TRBJ2-2; TRBD2 matches 8 bases. The germline V gene has CDR1 LGHNA and CDR2 YNFKEQ. The CDR3 is made up of 17 amino acids. V dropped 4 bases and J dropped 5; count of bases not matched to a gene: 12. CDR3 coding DNA: TGTGCCAGCAGCCCCGTGAGCGGGAGATCGCGGACCGGGGAGCTGTTTTTT. Its translation is CASSPVSGRSRTGELFF.

The chain has TRBV19 and TRBJ1-2; D is perhaps TRBD1 (5 bases). CDR1 is LNHDA, CDR2 SQIVND, per germline (reference sequence). The ends were cut back, 7 bases at V and 7 bases at J, with 16 bases in the middle. The CDR3 sequence is 13 residues long. CDR3 sequence (DNA): TGTGCCAGTACCGAAGGAGGGGTTGGTGGCTACACCTTC. Amino acid sequence: CASTEGGVGGYTF.

This clone has only a few counts. The rearrangement links TRBV3-1 (or the pseudogene TRBV3-2) to TRBJ2-1, with D perhaps TRBD2 (5 bases). The CDR3 is 14 amino acids. Looked up from germline, CDR1 is LGHDT and CDR2 is YNNKEL (reference sequence). Trimming stripped 0 bases from V and 10 bases from J, with 13 bases between. The CDR3 protein is CASSQDLSSGEQFF. CDR3 nucleotide sequence: TGTGCCAGCAGCCAAGATCTGTCCTCGGGAGAGCAGTTCTTC.

The chain recombines TRBV7-9 with TRBJ2-5; 11 bases are shared with TRBD1. V was pared by 7 bases and J by 4 bases, with 8 bases of the junction left unmatched. Germline V gives CDR1 SEHNR, CDR2 FQNEAQ (reference sequence). This CDR3 comprises 15 residues. The CDR3: CASTLAGQGGETQYF. Written as DNA, the CDR3 is TGTGCCAGCACCCTAGCGGGACAGGGGGGAGAGACCCAGTACTTC.

The gene calls are TRBV24-1 and TRBJ2-5, with a possible D match to TRBD2 (6 bases). CDR3 length: 16 amino acids. Germline-derived CDR1 and CDR2 are KGHDR and SFDVKD. Trimming took off 0 bases at V and 5 bases at J, with 15 bases between the two ends. The CDR3 DNA reads TGTGCCACCAGTGATTTGTCCCGGCGGGGCGGGGAGACCCAGTACTTC. The encoded protein is CATSDLSRRGGETQYF.

In its sample, this clone was seen once. V usage is TRBV3-1 (or the pseudogene TRBV3-2) and J usage is TRBJ2-1; 14 bases match TRBD2. After removal of 4 bases from V and 15 bases from J, the junction contained 11 bases not matched to a gene. Per the germline V gene, CDR1 is LGHDT and CDR2 is YNNKEL (reference sequence). This CDR3 region has 15 residues. CDR3 in DNA: TGTGCCAGCAGCCCTCCGGGACTAGCGGGAGAAGGCACGTTCTTC. Translation: CASSPPGLAGEGTFF.

The genes are TRBV18 and TRBJ2-7, with D unresolved. In germline, CDR1 is KGHSH, CDR2 LQKENI. This CDR3 is built from 14 residues. The V and J ends lost 0 bases and 2 bases respectively, with 8 bases between them. CDR3 DNA sequence: TGTGCCAGCTCACCACCATCCTCCCCCTACGAGCAGTACTTC. Protein product: CASSPPSSPYEQYF.

The genes are TRBV11-3 and TRBJ1-1; TRBD1 aligns across 7 bases. The CDR3 consists of 15 residues. The ends lost 5 bases at V and 2 bases at J; junction bases unmatched: 8. CDR1 SGHNT and CDR2 YENEEA come from the germline V gene. As DNA, the CDR3 is TGTGCCAGCAGCGTACCACAGGGGACAAACACTGAAGCTTTCTTT. Its translation is CASSVPQGTNTEAFF.